This T cell receptor beta chain was documented in a study of shared clonotypes between healthy human individuals. Study observations and caveats: Sequencing depth was a factor that was expected to affect clonotype sharing among donors. The diversity represented, both genetic and in exposure history, was limited by few donors.

All participating donors were Caucasian adults from Nashville, Tennessee. The deep-level immunoSEQ assay was used. Measured with immunoSEQ multiplex PCR; TCRdb has only the in-frame clones, and not every one. The sample contains approximately 470,000 clones, around 73% of which appear only once. This CDR3 has 13 amino acids. Trimming cost V 1 base and J 3 bases, with 7 bases left between them. CDR1 is SEHNR and CDR2 is FQNEAQ in the germline V gene (reference sequence). As concerns this clone: The antigen remains undetermined.

This chain uses TRBV7-9 with TRBJ2-7; D is unresolved. The TCR comes from a woman aged 40 to 49 in good health. Some clones in this sample may be carry-over from other donors' samples. Sequencing was carried out using PBMCs. This CDR3 reads CASSLDLNYEQYF. CDR3 DNA: TGTGCCAGCAGCTTAGACCTGAACTACGAGCAGTACTTC.